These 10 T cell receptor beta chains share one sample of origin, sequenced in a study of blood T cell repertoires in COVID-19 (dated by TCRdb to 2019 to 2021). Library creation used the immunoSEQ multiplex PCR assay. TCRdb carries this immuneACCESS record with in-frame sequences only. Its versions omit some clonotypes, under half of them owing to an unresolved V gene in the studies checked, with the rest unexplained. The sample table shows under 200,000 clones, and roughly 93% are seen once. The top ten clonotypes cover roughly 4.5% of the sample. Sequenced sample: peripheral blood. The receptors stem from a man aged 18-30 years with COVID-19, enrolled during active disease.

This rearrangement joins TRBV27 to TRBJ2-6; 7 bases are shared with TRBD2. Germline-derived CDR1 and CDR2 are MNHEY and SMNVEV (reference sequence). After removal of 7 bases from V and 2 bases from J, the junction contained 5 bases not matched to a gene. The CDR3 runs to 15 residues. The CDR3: CASIIGGAGANVLTF. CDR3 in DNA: TGTGCCAGCATTATTGGGGGGGCTGGGGCCAACGTCCTGACTTTC.

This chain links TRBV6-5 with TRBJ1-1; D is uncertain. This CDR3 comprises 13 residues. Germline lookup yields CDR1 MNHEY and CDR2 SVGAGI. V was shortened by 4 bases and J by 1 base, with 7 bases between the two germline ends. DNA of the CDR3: TGTGCCAGCAGTTTAGAGTGGAACACTGAAGCTTTCTTT. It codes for CASSLEWNTEAFF.

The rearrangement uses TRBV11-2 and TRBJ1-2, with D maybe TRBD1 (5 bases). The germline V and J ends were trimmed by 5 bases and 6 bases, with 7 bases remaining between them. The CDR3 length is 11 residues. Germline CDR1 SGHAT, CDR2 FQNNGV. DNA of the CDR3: TGTGCCAGCAGCGCAGGGCATGGCTACACCTTC. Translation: CASSAGHGYTF.

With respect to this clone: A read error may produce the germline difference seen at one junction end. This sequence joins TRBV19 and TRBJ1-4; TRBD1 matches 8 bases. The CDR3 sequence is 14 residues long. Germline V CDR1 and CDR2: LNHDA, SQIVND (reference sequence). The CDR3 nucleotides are TGTGCCAGTAGTATCCAGGGGGCTAATGAAAAACTGCTTTTT. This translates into CASSIQGANEKLLF. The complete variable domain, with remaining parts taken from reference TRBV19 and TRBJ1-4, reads DGGITQSPKYLFRKEGQNVTLSCEQNLNHDAMYWYRQDPGQGLRLIYYSQIVNDFQKGDIAEGYSVSREKKESFPLTVTSAQKNPTAFYLCASSIQGANEKLLFGSGTQLSVL.

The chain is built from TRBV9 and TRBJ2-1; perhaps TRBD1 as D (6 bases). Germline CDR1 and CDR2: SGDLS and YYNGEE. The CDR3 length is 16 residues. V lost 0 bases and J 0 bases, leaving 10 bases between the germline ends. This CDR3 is CASSVGIGGSYNEQFF. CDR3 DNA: TGTGCCAGCAGCGTAGGGATAGGGGGCTCCTACAATGAGCAGTTCTTC.

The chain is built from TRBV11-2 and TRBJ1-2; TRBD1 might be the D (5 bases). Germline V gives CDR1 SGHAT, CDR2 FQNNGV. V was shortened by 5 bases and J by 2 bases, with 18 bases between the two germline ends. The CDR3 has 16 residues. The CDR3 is CASSPIPQTENYGYTF. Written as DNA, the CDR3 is TGTGCCAGCAGCCCAATCCCCCAGACAGAGAACTATGGCTACACCTTC.

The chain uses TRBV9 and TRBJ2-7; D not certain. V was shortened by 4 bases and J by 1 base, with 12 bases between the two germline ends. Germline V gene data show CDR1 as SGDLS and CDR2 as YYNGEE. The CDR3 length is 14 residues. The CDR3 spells CASSSPQRSYEQYF. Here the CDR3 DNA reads TGTGCCAGCAGCTCCCCCCAGCGATCCTACGAGCAGTACTTC.

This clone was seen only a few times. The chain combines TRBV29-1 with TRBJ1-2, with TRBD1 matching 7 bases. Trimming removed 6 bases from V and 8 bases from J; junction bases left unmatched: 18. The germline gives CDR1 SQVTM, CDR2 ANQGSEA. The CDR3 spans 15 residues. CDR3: CSVPDRANIGVGYTF. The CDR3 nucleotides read TGCAGCGTCCCAGACAGGGCCAATATTGGGGTCGGCTACACCTTC.

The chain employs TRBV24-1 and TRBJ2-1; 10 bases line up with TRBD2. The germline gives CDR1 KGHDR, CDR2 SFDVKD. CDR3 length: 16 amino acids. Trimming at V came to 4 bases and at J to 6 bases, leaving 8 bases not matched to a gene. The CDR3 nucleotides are TGTGCCACCAGTGAAGGAGCGGGAGGGCCGGGCAATGAGCAGTTCTTC. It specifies CATSEGAGGPGNEQFF.

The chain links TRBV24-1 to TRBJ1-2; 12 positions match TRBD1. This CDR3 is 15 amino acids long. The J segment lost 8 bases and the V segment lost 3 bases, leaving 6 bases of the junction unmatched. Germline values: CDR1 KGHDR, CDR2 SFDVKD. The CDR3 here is CATSDPGQGAEGYTF. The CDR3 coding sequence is TGTGCCACCAGTGATCCGGGACAGGGGGCGGAAGGCTACACCTTC.